This is a list of T cell receptor beta chains from one sample in a study of graft-versus-host responses after intestinal transplantation. Assay used: immunoSEQ multiplex PCR; TCRdb lists only in-frame clones, some missing. The repertoire has 95,000 or so clones, around nine tenths of them found once; the top ten carry about 15%. The sample in question was PBMCs, obtained about 450 days after intestinal transplant. Receptors originate from a human patient who received an intestinal transplant, so some T cells may come from the graft donor. Both conserved end residues are part of each CDR3. D genes are given only for firm matches. Clone sizes are given selectively: once, few, many, or a class where the clone is expanded.

>-|TRBJ1-5|-|TRBV19
CASKSGISNQPQHF
TGTGCCAGTAAGTCGGGGATTAGCAATCAGCCCCAGCATTTT
>-|TRBJ1-2|-|TRBV6-1
CASRSPGVGYGYTF
TGTGCCAGCAGGTCCCCCGGGGTCGGCTATGGCTACACCTTC
>-|TRBJ1-1|-|TRBV6-4
CASSPTGNTEAFF
TGTGCCAGCAGCCCGACGGGGAACACTGAAGCTTTCTTT
>-|TRBJ2-7|-|TRBV7-8
CASTQPSLWDTSYEQYF
TGTGCCAGCACCCAACCCTCTCTGTGGGACACTTCATACGAGCAGTACTTC
>-|TRBJ2-5|TRBD1|TRBV13
CASSYTPGGSRTQYF
TGTGCCAGCAGCTATACCCCAGGGGGCTCGAGGACCCAGTACTTC
>-|TRBJ2-1|-|TRBV20-1
CSGLINEQFF
TGCAGCGGACTTATCAATGAGCAGTTCTTC
>once|TRBJ2-7|-|TRBV7-9
CASSLGGITYEQYF
TGTGCCAGCAGCTTAGGTGGGATAACCTACGAGCAGTACTTC
>-|TRBJ1-1|-|TRBV2
CASGFTEAFF
TGTGCCAGCGGGTTTACTGAAGCTTTCTTT
>once|TRBJ2-2|-|TRBV9
CASSVGGNTGELFF
TGTGCCAGCAGCGTAGGGGGCAACACCGGGGAGCTGTTTTTT
>-|TRBJ2-3|-|TRBV7-6
CASSLMLAATDTQYF
TGTGCCAGCAGCTTAATGCTAGCCGCCACAGATACGCAGTATTTT